This entry features one TCR beta chain sequence. Antigen: not known. In the naive CD8 group, cells lacked CD45RO and were positively selected for CCR7, so terminally differentiated effector memory CD45RA+ cells were left out. None of the donors, who were healthy HIV-negative adults, had recently had acute infections or vaccinations. Germline V CDR1 and CDR2: SGHAT, FQNNGV. The V and J ends lost 0 bases and 2 bases, in that order; junction bases with no gene match: 7. This CDR3 spans 16 amino acids. The source of the sample is a study of shared clonotypes between healthy human individuals. Study information: Each donor contributed plates that comprised three CD4 naive, three CD4 memory, two CD8 naive and one CD8 memory. Study outcomes and limitations: Investigators collected only blood, and repertoires in tissues likely differ. Four donors shared around 5% of their naive CD4 clonotypes.

Measured with immunoSEQ multiplex PCR; TCRdb has only the in-frame clones, and not every one. Counted here are 1.5 million to 2.5 million clones, about 95% occurring once; the ten biggest clones make up around 1.2%. The sample comprised naive CD8+ T cells sorted from blood. The V and J genes are TRBV11-2 and TRBJ2-7; 7 bases match TRBD2. This sequence was found in a man between 18 and 35 years old in good health. For the CDR3, the DNA is TGTGCCAGCAGCTTAGATCTTTCGGGAGGTACCTACGAGCAGTACTTC. It codes for CASSLDLSGGTYEQYF.